The sequence of this TCR beta chain was determined in a study of blood T cell repertoires in COVID-19. This clone was detected only once. With 4 bases removed from V and 1 base from J, the gap between germline ends came to 9 bases. This CDR3 has 14 residues. The germline V gene has CDR1 ENHRY and CDR2 SYGVKD. Clones were sequenced by immunoSEQ multiplex PCR, and TCRdb holds only the in-frame ones, with some missing. The table shows roughly 400,000 clones, with around 87% occurring only once. The specimen was PBMCs or T cells enriched from blood (not recorded which). The clonotype originates from a man in his thirties or forties who had recovered from COVID-19. The chain uses TRBV10-3 and TRBJ2-3; D not resolved. CDR3 sequence (DNA): TGTGCCATCAGTGGTGCCCCAGGCACAGATACGCAGTATTTT. Protein sequence: CAISGAPGTDTQYF.